Detailed here is one TCR beta chain. Its antigen is not known. Treatment indicated: some 19 received Ad26.COV2.S at low or high dose, single or two shots; about 5 received placebo; per-sample allocation not given. The investigators took samples on day 63 after the first vaccine or placebo injection. Adults aged 18-55 years in Boston included the donor. The administered vaccine (an Ad26 vector) expressed Wuhan-strain SARS-CoV-2 spike. This sample is drawn from a study of Ad26.COV2.S vaccination and SARS-CoV-2 variants. Background on the study: Ad26.COV2.S was injected intramuscularly once or twice, 56 days apart.

Overall study results and limits: It was reported that spike-specific CD8+ and CD4+ T cell responses were substantially broad after vaccination.

Generated by immunoSEQ multiplex PCR, the TCRdb table keeps only in-frame clones and is missing some. The profile shows 300,000 to 350,000 clones, 80% to 90% of them singletons. The clonotype was recovered from a person aged 18-60 years who received the Ad26.COV2.S COVID-19 vaccine or a placebo. The material sequenced was peripheral blood, taken in a trial of Ad26.COV2.S vaccine versus placebo.

In DNA, the CDR3 is TGTGCCAGCAGTGAAGGTTTGGGGGACGCCGTATGGCAGTTCTTC. Translation: CASSEGLGDAVWQFF. The rearrangement joins TRBV6-1 to TRBJ2-1, with D perhaps TRBD1 or TRBD2 (5 bases each). V was shortened by 1 base and J by 12 bases, with 19 bases between the two germline ends. Germline V gene data show CDR1 as MNHNS and CDR2 as SASEGT. The CDR3 has 15 amino acids.